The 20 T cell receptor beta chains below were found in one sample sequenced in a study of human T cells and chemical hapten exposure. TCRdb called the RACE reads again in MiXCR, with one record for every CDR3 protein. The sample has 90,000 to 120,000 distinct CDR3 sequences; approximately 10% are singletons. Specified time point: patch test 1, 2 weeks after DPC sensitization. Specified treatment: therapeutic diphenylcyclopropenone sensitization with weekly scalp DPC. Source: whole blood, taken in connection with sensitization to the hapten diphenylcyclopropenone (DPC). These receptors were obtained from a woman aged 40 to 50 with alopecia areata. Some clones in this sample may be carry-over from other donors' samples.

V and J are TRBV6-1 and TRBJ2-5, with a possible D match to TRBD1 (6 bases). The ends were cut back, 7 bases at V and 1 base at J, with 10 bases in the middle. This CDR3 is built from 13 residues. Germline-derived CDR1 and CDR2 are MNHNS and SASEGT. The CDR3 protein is CASIRGSQETQYF. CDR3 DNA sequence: TGTGCCAGCATCAGGGGATCCCAAGAGACCCAGTACTTC.

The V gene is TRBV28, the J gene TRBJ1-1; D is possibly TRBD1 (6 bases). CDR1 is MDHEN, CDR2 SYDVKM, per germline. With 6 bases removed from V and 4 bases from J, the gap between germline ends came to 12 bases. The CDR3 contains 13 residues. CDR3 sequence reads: CASRRRGATEAFF. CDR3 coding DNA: TGTGCCAGCAGACGACGGGGGGCCACTGAAGCTTTCTTT.

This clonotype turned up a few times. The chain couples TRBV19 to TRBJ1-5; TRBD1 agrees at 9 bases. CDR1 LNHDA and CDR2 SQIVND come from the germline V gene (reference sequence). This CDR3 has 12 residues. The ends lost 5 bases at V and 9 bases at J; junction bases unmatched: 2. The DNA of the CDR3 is TGTGCCAGTAGTGGACAGGGGAGGCCCCAGCATTTT. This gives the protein CASSGQGRPQHF.

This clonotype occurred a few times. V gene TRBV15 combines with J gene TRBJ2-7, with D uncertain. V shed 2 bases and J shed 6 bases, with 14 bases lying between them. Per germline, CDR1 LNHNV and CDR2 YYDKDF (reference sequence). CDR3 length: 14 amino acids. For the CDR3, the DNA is TGTGCCACCAGCAGAACCCGACCGGGCCCCGAGCAGTACTTC. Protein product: CATSRTRPGPEQYF.

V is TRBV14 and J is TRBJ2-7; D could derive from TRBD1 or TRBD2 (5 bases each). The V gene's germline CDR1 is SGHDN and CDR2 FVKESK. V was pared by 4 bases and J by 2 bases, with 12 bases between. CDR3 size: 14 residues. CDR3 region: CASSLGRAAYEQYF. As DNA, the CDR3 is TGTGCCAGCAGCCTGGGACGGGCAGCCTACGAGCAGTACTTC. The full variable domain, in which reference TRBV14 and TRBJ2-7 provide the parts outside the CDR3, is EAGVTQFPSHSVIEKGQTVTLRCDPISGHDNLYWYRRVMGKEIKFLLHFVKESKQDESGMPNNRFLAERTGGTYSTLKVQPAELEDSGVYFCASSLGRAAYEQYFGPGTRLTVT.

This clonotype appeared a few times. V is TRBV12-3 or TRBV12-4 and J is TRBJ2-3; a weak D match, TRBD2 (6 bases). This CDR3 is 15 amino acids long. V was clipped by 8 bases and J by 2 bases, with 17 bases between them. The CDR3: CASLSGGHLTDTQYF. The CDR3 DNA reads TGTGCCAGCCTTTCTGGAGGGCATCTCACAGATACGCAGTATTTT.

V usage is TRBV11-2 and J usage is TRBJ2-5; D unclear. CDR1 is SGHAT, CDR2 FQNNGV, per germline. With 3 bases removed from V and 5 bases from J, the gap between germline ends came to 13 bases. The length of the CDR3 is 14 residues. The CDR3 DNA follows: TGTGCCAGCAGCTTCACTGACCCTGGGGAGACCCAGTACTTC. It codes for CASSFTDPGETQYF.

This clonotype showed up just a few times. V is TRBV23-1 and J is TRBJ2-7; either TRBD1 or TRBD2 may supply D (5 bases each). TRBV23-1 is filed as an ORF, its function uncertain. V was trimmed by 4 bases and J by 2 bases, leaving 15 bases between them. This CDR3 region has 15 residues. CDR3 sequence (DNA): TGCGCCAGCAGTCTCTCTAGGGACGGGACCTACGAGCAGTACTTC. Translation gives CASSLSRDGTYEQYF.

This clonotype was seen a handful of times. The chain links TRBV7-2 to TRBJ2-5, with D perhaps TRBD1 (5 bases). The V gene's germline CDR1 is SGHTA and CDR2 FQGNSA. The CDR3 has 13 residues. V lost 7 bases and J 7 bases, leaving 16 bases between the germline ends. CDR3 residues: CASTLTAFGTQYF. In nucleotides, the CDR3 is TGTGCCAGCACCTTGACAGCGTTTGGGACCCAGTACTTC.

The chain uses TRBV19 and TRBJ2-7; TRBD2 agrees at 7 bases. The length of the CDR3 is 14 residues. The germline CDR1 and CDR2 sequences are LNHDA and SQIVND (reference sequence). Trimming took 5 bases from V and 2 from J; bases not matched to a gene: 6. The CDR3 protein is CASSWGGGPYEQYF. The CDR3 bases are TGTGCCAGTAGTTGGGGGGGAGGACCCTACGAGCAGTACTTC.

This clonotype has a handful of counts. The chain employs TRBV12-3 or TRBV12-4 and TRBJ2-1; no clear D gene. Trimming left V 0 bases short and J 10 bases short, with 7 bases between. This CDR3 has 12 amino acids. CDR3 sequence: CASSLALEEQFF. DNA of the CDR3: TGTGCCAGCAGTTTAGCGCTAGAAGAGCAGTTCTTC.

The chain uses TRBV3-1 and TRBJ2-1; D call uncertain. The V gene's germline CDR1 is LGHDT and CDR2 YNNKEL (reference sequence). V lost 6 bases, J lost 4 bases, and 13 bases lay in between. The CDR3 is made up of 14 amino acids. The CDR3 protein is CASSRAGLYNEQFF. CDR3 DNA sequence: TGTGCCAGCAGTCGAGCCGGGTTATACAATGAGCAGTTCTTC.

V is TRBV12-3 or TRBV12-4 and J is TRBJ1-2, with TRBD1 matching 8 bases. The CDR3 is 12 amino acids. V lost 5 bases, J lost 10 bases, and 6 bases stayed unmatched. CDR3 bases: TGTGCCAGCAGTCCAGGGGGCCTTACCTACACCTTC. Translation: CASSPGGLTYTF.

Here the CDR3 reads CASSFTRSGNSPLHF. In nucleotides, the CDR3 is TGTGCCAGCAGTTTTACACGGTCGGGAAACTCACCCCTCCACTTT. The rearrangement links TRBV12-3 or TRBV12-4 to TRBJ1-6, with D uncertain. Trimming removed 3 bases at V and 10 bases at J, with 16 bases between. The CDR3 covers 15 residues.

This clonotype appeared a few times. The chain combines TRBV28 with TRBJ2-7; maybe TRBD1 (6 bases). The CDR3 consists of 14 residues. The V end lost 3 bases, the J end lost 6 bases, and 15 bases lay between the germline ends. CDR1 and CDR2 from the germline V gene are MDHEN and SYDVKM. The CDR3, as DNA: TGTGCCAGCAGTTTTTTGGGGGCAAGGGGCGAGCAGTACTTC. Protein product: CASSFLGARGEQYF.

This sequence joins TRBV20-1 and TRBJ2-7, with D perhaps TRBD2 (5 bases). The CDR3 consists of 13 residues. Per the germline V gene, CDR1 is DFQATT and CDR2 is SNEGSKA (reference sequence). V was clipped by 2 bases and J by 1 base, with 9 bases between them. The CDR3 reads CSARSGISYEQYF. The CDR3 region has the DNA TGCAGTGCTAGATCCGGGATATCCTACGAGCAGTACTTC.

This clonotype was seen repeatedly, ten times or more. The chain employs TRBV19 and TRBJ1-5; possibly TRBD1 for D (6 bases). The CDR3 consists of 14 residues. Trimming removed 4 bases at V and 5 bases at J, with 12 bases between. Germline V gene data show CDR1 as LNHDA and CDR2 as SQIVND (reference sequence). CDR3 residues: CASSTRTVYQPQHF. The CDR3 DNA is TGTGCCAGTAGTACCCGGACAGTTTATCAGCCCCAGCATTTT. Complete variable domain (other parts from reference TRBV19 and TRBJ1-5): DGGITQSPKYLFRKEGQNVTLSCEQNLNHDAMYWYRQDPGQGLRLIYYSQIVNDFQKGDIAEGYSVSREKKESFPLTVTSAQKNPTAFYLCASSTRTVYQPQHFGDGTRLSIL.

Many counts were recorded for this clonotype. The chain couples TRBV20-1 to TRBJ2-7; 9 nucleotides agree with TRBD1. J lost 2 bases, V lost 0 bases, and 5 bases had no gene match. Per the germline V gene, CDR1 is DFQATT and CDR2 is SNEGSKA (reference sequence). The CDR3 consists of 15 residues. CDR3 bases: TGCAGTGCTAGAGAGGAGGGACAGGGAACCTACGAGCAGTACTTC. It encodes CSAREEGQGTYEQYF.

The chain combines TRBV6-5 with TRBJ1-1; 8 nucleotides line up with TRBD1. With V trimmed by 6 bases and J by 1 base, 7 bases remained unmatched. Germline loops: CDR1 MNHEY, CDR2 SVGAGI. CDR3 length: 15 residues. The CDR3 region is CASRRARGPNTEAFF. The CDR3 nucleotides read TGTGCCAGCAGACGAGCCAGGGGGCCGAACACTGAAGCTTTCTTT.

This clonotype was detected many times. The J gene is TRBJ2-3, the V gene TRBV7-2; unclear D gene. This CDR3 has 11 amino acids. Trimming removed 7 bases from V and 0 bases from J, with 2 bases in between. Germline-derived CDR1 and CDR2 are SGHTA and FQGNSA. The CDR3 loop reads CASTSTDTQYF. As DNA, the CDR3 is TGTGCCAGCACGAGCACAGATACGCAGTATTTT.